This T cell receptor beta chain emerged from a study of regulatory T cells in long-lasting Graves disease. To make TCR beta libraries, researchers used iRepertoire HTBI primers and Arm-PCR of CDR3 regions. TCRdb itself ran the multiplex PCR reads through MiXCR, one entry per CDR3 protein. The repertoire holds roughly 400,000 distinct CDR3 sequences, with around 20% as singletons. Regarding time point: persistent/refractory GD, antithyroid drugs over 5 years with positive TRAb. PBMC-derived RNA was used for the TCR library. The CDR3 sequence is 15 residues long. Trimming at V came to 4 bases and at J to 2 bases, leaving 1 base not matched to a gene. The germline CDR1 and CDR2 sequences are SEHNR and FQNEAQ (reference sequence).

The specimen comprised peripheral blood mononuclear cells (PBMCs), sampled when the disease was refractory, from a patient treated with antithyroid drugs. V and J are TRBV7-9 and TRBJ1-3; 11 nucleotides match TRBD1. This TCR derives from a female donor with Graves disease. DNA of the CDR3: TGTGCCAGCAGCTCGGACAGGGGGCCTGGAAACACCATATATTTT. This codes for CASSSDRGPGNTIYF.